This TCR beta chain was identified during a study of blood T cell repertoires in COVID-19. Germline V gene data show CDR1 as SGHAT and CDR2 as FQNNGV. V lost 5 bases, J lost 2 bases, and 7 bases stayed unmatched. This CDR3 spans 18 amino acids. How the authors handled the data: Reference gene primer amplification gave nucleated cell count estimates. Clones were read by immunoSEQ multiplex PCR, and TCRdb kept only the in-frame ones, dropping some. The V and J calls and clone size are taken from that table; D and trimming were inferred from the DNA. This table has 190,000 or so clones, more than 75% appearing once.

The J gene is TRBJ2-2, the V gene TRBV11-2, with TRBD2 matching over 14 bases. The TCR comes from a man in his forties with active or convalescent COVID-19. Sequenced input: peripheral blood. CDR3 in DNA: TGTGCCAGCAGCCTACGGACTAGCGGGGGGATTAACACCGGGGAGCTGTTTTTT. It encodes CASSLRTSGGINTGELFF.